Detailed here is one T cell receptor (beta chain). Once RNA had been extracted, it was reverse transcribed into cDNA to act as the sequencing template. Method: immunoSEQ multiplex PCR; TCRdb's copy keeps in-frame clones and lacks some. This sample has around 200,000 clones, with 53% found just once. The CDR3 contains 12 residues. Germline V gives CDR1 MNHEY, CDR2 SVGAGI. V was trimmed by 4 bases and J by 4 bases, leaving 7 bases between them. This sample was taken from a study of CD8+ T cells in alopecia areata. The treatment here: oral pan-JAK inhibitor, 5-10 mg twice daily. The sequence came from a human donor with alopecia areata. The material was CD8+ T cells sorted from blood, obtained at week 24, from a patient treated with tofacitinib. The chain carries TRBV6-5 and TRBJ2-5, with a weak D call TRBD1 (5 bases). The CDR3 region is CASSLGAETQYF. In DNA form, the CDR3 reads TGTGCCAGCAGTTTAGGGGCAGAGACCCAGTACTTC.